This T cell receptor beta chain was retrieved from a study of identifying expanded T cells in peripheral blood. Study findings and constraints: Clone count variance between roughly 2-week samples rose with total template count. Over approximately two and four weeks, about 15 and 19 clones changed, versus around 1.3 between replicates.

Measured with immunoSEQ multiplex PCR; TCRdb has only the in-frame clones, and not every one. The sample contains about 100,000 clones, approximately 90% of which appear only once. No infections or other immune events were documented during collection. V lost 4 bases and J 6 bases, leaving 20 bases between the germline ends. Germline V lookup: CDR1 SGHDT, CDR2 YYEEEE. The CDR3 is 15 residues long. The table lists this clone with a few counts. No antigen is known for it. Sample: blood. This clonotype was sampled from a person between 18 and 70 years old in good health. The gene calls are TRBV5-6 and TRBJ2-7; either TRBD1 or TRBD2 may fit D (5 bases each). CDR3 sequence (DNA): TGTGCCAGCAGCATGAGGGGTTTAGGGAGTCTCGAGCAGTACTTC. Translating it yields CASSMRGLGSLEQYF.